The 26 T cell receptor beta chains given below trace back to one sample, sequenced in a study of CD8 T cells in Susac syndrome. Roughly 0.45 to 1 ug RNA was reverse transcribed with random hexamers. TCRdb reprocessed the immunoSEQ multiplex PCR reads via MiXCR and lists one record per CDR3 protein. The repertoire consists of around 200,000 distinct CDR3 sequences, with approximately 95% occurring once and the leading ten covering approximately 0.081%. The sequencing input was CD4+ T cells from PBMCs. These TCRs come from a human donor with multiple sclerosis.

This chain uses TRBV20-1 with TRBJ1-4; D is unresolved. Trimming removed 6 bases from V and 1 base from J, with 15 bases in between. Germline CDR1 and CDR2: DFQATT and SNEGSKA (reference sequence). The CDR3 is 15 amino acids. As DNA, the CDR3 is TGCAGTGCATCCACTCCAAGTGTAACTAATGAAAAACTGTTTTTT. Translation gives CSASTPSVTNEKLFF.

The chain recombines TRBV25-1 with TRBJ1-2; D call uncertain. The germline V and J ends were trimmed by 1 base and 5 bases, with 11 bases remaining between them. The CDR3 runs 14 residues. Germline CDR1 MGHDK, CDR2 SYGVNS. The CDR3 sequence is CASSELSRYYGYTF. The DNA for the CDR3 is TGTGCCAGCAGTGAATTATCCAGATATTATGGCTACACCTTC.

The V and J genes are TRBV7-9 and TRBJ2-1; tentatively, D is TRBD1 (6 bases). The germline V and J ends were trimmed by 6 bases and 9 bases, with 15 bases remaining between them. There are 13 residues in the CDR3. Germline lookup yields CDR1 SEHNR and CDR2 FQNEAQ (reference sequence). In DNA, the CDR3 is TGTGCCAGCAGAACAGGCAGGGGCGGTGAGCAGTTCTTC. It specifies CASRTGRGGEQFF.

The CDR3 DNA is TGCAGTGCTGATTCCCCAGGGACGGGATCAAATGAAAAACTGTTTTTT. The encoded protein is CSADSPGTGSNEKLFF. The chain employs TRBV20-1 and TRBJ1-4; TRBD1 might be the D (5 bases). CDR3 size: 16 residues. The germline CDR1 and CDR2 sequences are DFQATT and SNEGSKA (reference sequence). Between the trimmed V and J ends, which lost 5 bases and 5 bases, there was a span of 21 bases.

J is TRBJ2-5 and V is TRBV5-1, with 14 bases aligning to TRBD2. Unmatched junction bases numbered 3, after V lost 4 bases and J lost 1 base. This CDR3 comprises 16 residues. The V gene's germline CDR1 is SGHRS and CDR2 YFSETQ. CDR3 in amino acids: CASSPGLAGAQETQYF. For the CDR3, the DNA is TGCGCCAGCAGCCCGGGACTAGCGGGGGCCCAAGAGACCCAGTACTTC.

V is TRBV3-1 and J is TRBJ1-2, with D hard to call. V was trimmed by 3 bases and J by 4 bases, leaving 15 bases between them. CDR1 LGHDT and CDR2 YNNKEL come from the germline V gene (reference sequence). This CDR3 contains 15 residues. CDR3 nucleotides: TGTGCCAGCAGCCACCCTACCACTGTCAGCTATGGCTACACCTTC. Encoded protein: CASSHPTTVSYGYTF.

The chain employs TRBV7-9 and TRBJ2-3; TRBD2 is a possible D gene (5 bases). Germline loops: CDR1 SEHNR, CDR2 FQNEAQ (reference sequence). The V end lost 1 base, the J end lost 9 bases, and 8 bases lay between the germline ends. CDR3 size: 12 residues. For the CDR3, the DNA is TGTGCCAGCAGCTTAGTTGAGGGAACGCAGTATTTT. Translation gives CASSLVEGTQYF.

This sequence joins TRBV5-6 and TRBJ2-5; D not certain. CDR1 is SGHDT and CDR2 is YYEEEE in the germline V gene. CDR3 length: 12 residues. V lost 1 base, J lost 2 bases, and 3 bases lay in between. CDR3 sequence reads: CASSLTQETQYF. The CDR3 DNA follows: TGTGCCAGCAGCTTGACACAAGAGACCCAGTACTTC.

The chain links TRBV20-1 to TRBJ2-3, with 8 bases identical to TRBD2. The CDR3 consists of 14 residues. CDR1 is DFQATT and CDR2 is SNEGSKA in the germline V gene (reference sequence). The trim removed 3 bases at V and 4 bases at J, leaving 6 bases unmatched. The CDR3 is CSASRGGVADTQYF. The CDR3 nucleotides are TGCAGTGCTAGCCGGGGGGGCGTGGCAGATACGCAGTATTTT.

V gene TRBV21-1 combines with J gene TRBJ2-4. TRBV21-1 is flagged as a pseudogene. The CDR3 totals 17 residues. CDR3: CASSKERSSLAKNIQYF. Written as DNA, the CDR3 is TGTGCCAGCAGCAAAGAGAGGTCAAGCCTAGCCAAAAACATTCAGTACTTC.

The rearrangement uses TRBV20-1 and TRBJ2-3, with 15 nucleotides matching TRBD2. The CDR3 is made up of 16 amino acids. V shed 3 bases, J shed 7 bases, and the junction held 8 bases outside the gene matches. The germline CDR1 and CDR2 sequences are DFQATT and SNEGSKA (reference sequence). This CDR3 is CSARRTSGGAINTQYF. In DNA form, the CDR3 reads TGCAGTGCTAGGCGGACTAGCGGGGGGGCAATAAATACGCAGTATTTT.

J is TRBJ1-2 and V is TRBV14; 7 nucleotides line up with TRBD1. The CDR3 is 13 amino acids. CDR1 and CDR2 (germline): SGHDN, FVKESK. V lost 5 bases to trimming and J lost 3 bases; unmatched junction nucleotides: 3. The CDR3 nucleotides are TGTGCCAGCAGCAGGGGGCTTGACTATGGCTACACCTTC. It specifies CASSRGLDYGYTF.

V is TRBV7-2 and J is TRBJ2-1, with unresolved D. CDR1 and CDR2 from the germline V gene are SGHTA and FQGNSA. Trimming took off 1 base at V and 5 bases at J, with 6 bases between the two ends. There are 13 residues in the CDR3. Written as DNA, the CDR3 is TGTGCCAGCAGCTTAGACACGGACAATGAGCAGTTCTTC. Amino acids: CASSLDTDNEQFF.

CDR3 residues: CASSLRGGFDNEQFF. In nucleotides, the CDR3 is TGTGCCAGCAGCCTGCGAGGGGGATTCGACAATGAGCAGTTCTTC. The chain couples TRBV3-1 to TRBJ2-1; maybe TRBD1 (6 bases). V lost 4 bases to trimming and J lost 5 bases, with 15 bases between them. Germline lookup yields CDR1 LGHDT and CDR2 YNNKEL (reference sequence). The CDR3 runs 15 residues.

This chain connects TRBV2 to TRBJ2-1; 10 positions match TRBD1. CDR3 length: 16 residues. The V and J ends lost 6 bases and 2 bases, in that order; junction bases with no gene match: 7. Germline V gives CDR1 SNHLY, CDR2 FYNNEI. The CDR3 DNA reads as TGTGCCAGCAGGGAGGGGACAGGGGCGGCCTACAATGAGCAGTTCTTC. Encoded protein: CASREGTGAAYNEQFF.

The chain links TRBV3-1 to TRBJ1-1; tentative D call: TRBD1 (6 bases). The CDR3 loop spans 18 amino acids. Trimming removed 1 base from V and 0 bases from J, with 18 bases in between. Germline CDR1 and CDR2: LGHDT and YNNKEL (reference sequence). CDR3 nucleotide sequence: TGTGCCAGCAGCCAAGGGCCGGGACACTCGGTTTTGAACACTGAAGCTTTCTTT. It codes for CASSQGPGHSVLNTEAFF.

The rearrangement links TRBV11-1 to TRBJ2-5, with a weak D call TRBD1 (6 bases). CDR1 is SGHAT and CDR2 is FQDESV in the germline V gene (reference sequence). This CDR3 is 15 amino acids long. V lost 5 bases and J lost 2, with 15 bases in between. The CDR3 loop is CASSLDPGAQETQYF. In DNA form, the CDR3 reads TGTGCCAGCAGCCTCGACCCAGGGGCACAAGAGACCCAGTACTTC.

V usage is TRBV12-3 or TRBV12-4 and J usage is TRBJ1-6; weak D call: TRBD1 (5 bases). Deletions cut 7 bases from V and 7 bases from J, with 11 bases between. The CDR3 runs 13 residues. CDR3 in amino acids: CASKVGGNSPLHF. In DNA form, the CDR3 reads TGTGCCAGCAAGGTCGGGGGGAATTCACCCCTCCACTTT.

The V and J genes are TRBV24-1 and TRBJ2-2; possible D gene TRBD2, 5 bases. This CDR3 has 15 amino acids. Trimming stripped 3 bases from V and 4 bases from J, with 11 bases between. CDR1 is KGHDR, CDR2 SFDVKD, per germline. CDR3 loop: CATSDGGFGTGELFF. CDR3 in DNA: TGTGCCACCAGTGATGGAGGCTTCGGCACCGGGGAGCTGTTTTTT.

The chain uses TRBV3-1 and TRBJ2-3; 8 bases are a match to TRBD1. The V gene end was trimmed by 3 bases and the J gene end by 1 base; junction bases not matched to a gene: 9. Germline V gives CDR1 LGHDT, CDR2 YNNKEL (reference sequence). The CDR3 loop spans 17 amino acids. The CDR3 protein is CASSHFFGTGRTDTQYF. CDR3 DNA sequence: TGTGCCAGCAGCCACTTCTTCGGGACAGGTCGCACAGATACGCAGTATTTT.

V is TRBV15 and J is TRBJ2-1; possibly TRBD2 for D (5 bases). Germline CDR1 LNHNV, CDR2 YYDKDF (reference sequence). The CDR3 has 15 residues. V was pared by 6 bases and J by 0 bases, with 12 bases between. The CDR3 DNA sequence: TGTGCCACCAGACCTAGAGGGATCTCCTACAATGAGCAGTTCTTC. This gives the protein CATRPRGISYNEQFF.

This clonotype has just one count. The genes are TRBV3-1 and TRBJ2-1; tentatively, D is TRBD2 (7 bases). The CDR3 is 15 residues long. V was clipped by 0 bases and J by 7 bases, with 13 bases between them. Germline V CDR1 and CDR2: LGHDT, YNNKEL (reference sequence). CDR3 in DNA: TGTGCCAGCAGCCAAGATACAGGGACTATTAATGAGCAGTTCTTC. It codes for CASSQDTGTINEQFF.

V usage is TRBV30 and J usage is TRBJ2-7; D is possibly TRBD1 (5 bases). The CDR3 loop spans 14 amino acids. The germline V gene has CDR1 GTSNPN and CDR2 SVGIG (reference sequence). V lost 3 bases, J lost 0 bases, and 12 bases lay in between. In DNA, the CDR3 is TGTGCCTGGAGGGAACAGGAGAGCTCCTACGAGCAGTACTTC. Amino acid sequence: CAWREQESSYEQYF.

This chain joins TRBV29-1 and TRBJ2-2; D is unclear. The CDR3 runs 12 residues. CDR1 and CDR2 (germline): SQVTM, ANQGSEA. Trimming took off 3 bases at V and 1 base at J, with 3 bases between the two ends. The CDR3 DNA sequence: TGCAGCGTTGATGTGAACACCGGGGAGCTGTTTTTT. Residues: CSVDVNTGELFF.

This rearrangement joins TRBV3-1 to TRBJ2-1; D ambiguous. Trimming took off 1 base at V and 4 bases at J, with 8 bases between the two ends. From germline, CDR1 is LGHDT and CDR2 YNNKEL (reference sequence). The CDR3 runs to 14 residues. The CDR3 here is CASSQVGEYNEQFF. In nucleotides, the CDR3 is TGTGCCAGCAGCCAAGTTGGCGAATACAATGAGCAGTTCTTC.

The V gene is TRBV7-8, the J gene TRBJ1-5; D is possibly TRBD1 (5 bases). The CDR3 is made up of 14 amino acids. CDR1 is SGHVS, CDR2 FQNEAQ, per germline. The V gene lost 3 bases and the J gene lost 3 bases, with 9 bases spanning the gap. In DNA form, the CDR3 reads TGTGCCAGCAGCTTGGGACGGCTCAATCAGCCCCAGCATTTT. This encodes CASSLGRLNQPQHF.